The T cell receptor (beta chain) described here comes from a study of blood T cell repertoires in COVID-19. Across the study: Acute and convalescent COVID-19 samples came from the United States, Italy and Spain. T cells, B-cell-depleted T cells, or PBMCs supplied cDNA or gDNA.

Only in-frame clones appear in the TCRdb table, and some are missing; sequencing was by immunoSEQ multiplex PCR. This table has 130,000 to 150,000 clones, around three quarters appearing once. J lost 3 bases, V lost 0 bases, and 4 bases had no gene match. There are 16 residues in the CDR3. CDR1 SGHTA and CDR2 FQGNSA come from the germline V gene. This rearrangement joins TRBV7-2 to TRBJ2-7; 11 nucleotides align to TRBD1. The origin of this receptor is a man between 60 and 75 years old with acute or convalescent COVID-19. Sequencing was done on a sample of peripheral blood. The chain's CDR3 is CASSLAAGTGGYEQYF. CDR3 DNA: TGTGCCAGCAGCTTAGCGGCCGGGACAGGGGGCTACGAGCAGTACTTC.